This T cell receptor beta chain emerged from a study of cytomegalovirus exposure and HLA in healthy donors (dated 2017 in TCRdb). For the study in its entirety: An earlier analysis of several hundred of the donors reported approximately 300 Gb of sequence data and more than 90 million unique TCR beta sequences from about 200 million T cells. About 330 gigabases of sequencing data and approximately 92 million unique TCR sequences made up an early release that covered around 640 HLA-typed donors. Of the roughly 400 genotyped donors, about 84% fell in the genetic ancestry cluster associated with self-reported Caucasian donors. The study aimed to test whether signatures of past pathogen exposure could be identified by cataloging public T cell receptors. Using immunosequencing, the study profiled T cell repertoires from around 670 subjects and related those repertoires to cytomegalovirus serostatus. Besides the first cohort of under 700 subjects, a separate validation cohort made up of 120 different subjects was used. To predict cytomegalovirus infection status, the study brought together high-throughput TCR immunosequencing, statistical association of individual TCRs with disease status, and machine learning. To study patterns of TCR occurrence, a later analysis re-analyzed previously published TCR beta repertoires from 650 to 750 donors and added high-resolution HLA genotyping. Rather than drawing on any new phenotypic data, the later analysis identified candidate immune exposures from TCR beta sequences and the way those sequences occurred across donors. In an earlier analysis of 500 to 650 of the donors, high-throughput TCR beta sequencing was used to judge whether each TCR beta V gene segment behaved as functional or pseudogenic. Alongside the repertoire data, information on donor age, sex, ethnicity and CMV serostatus was compiled. In a later genetic analysis, genome-wide SNP genotypes for about 55% of the roughly 670 donors were used, and that subset was treated as a discovery cohort. Every repertoire in the discovery cohort had been generated on one and the same sequencing platform. HLA typing included class I and class II loci at four-digit resolution. The number of donors typed differed by locus, with about 629-640 for A, B, C, DRB1 and DQB1, around 560 for DQA1, over 600 for DPA1, and under 490 for DPB1. About five DR-DQ haplotypes were treated as single units for association and clustering because of strong linkage in the cohort. Across around 400 genotyped donors of the cohort, an average of approximately 220,000 unique TCR beta nucleotide sequences per donor were sequenced, and about a sixth of those sequences were non-productive. Broad study findings and their caveats: The earlier analysis of some 540 of the donors excluded seventeen rarely observed V segments, including chromosome 9 orphons, because counts were too low. Strong co-occurrence of HLA alleles, especially DR and DQ, made assigning TCR associations to individual alleles difficult. In a later analysis, TCR association rates were found to vary across HLA loci, with the most associated TCRs seen for DRB1 alleles and the fewest for HLA-C alleles. The cohort was sequenced for TCR beta chains only, and without alpha or paired-chain data the features that could be detected were limited. A later analysis reported that several top co-occurrence clusters appeared linked to parvovirus B19, influenza, CMV and Epstein-Barr virus. Correlated functional status among segregating V segments might be attributable to linkage disequilibrium, but an unknown experimental factor could not be ruled out. CMV serostatus was the only immune exposure information available for the cohort. While some public TCRs were present in many individuals, most TCR sequences turned up only very rarely across donors. In a later analysis, HLA-associated TCR beta chains showed more clonal expansion and lower generation probabilities than non-associated chains that were equally common. In an earlier analysis of about 540 of the donors, most TCR beta V segments were observed in productive rearrangements about 87% or about 30% of the time, broadly matching IMGT annotations. A few of the identified cytomegalovirus-associated TCR beta chains were confirmed in vitro to be specific for cytomegalovirus antigens. A group of highly shared sequence variants was considered likely to be a technical artifact of the sequencing pipeline. A further reported finding was that TCR beta sequences accurately predicted the HLA-A and HLA-B alleles for most subjects in the first cohort. In both the original and validation cohorts, the classifier was reported to diagnose cytomegalovirus status with high specificity and sensitivity. In a later analysis, most CMV-associated TCR beta chains were found to appear HLA-restricted, with HLA associations seemingly driven largely by CMV exposure. A later genetic analysis reported fewer N-insertions in productive TCRs among donors in an Asian-associated ancestry cluster than the 666-donor mean. Roughly uniform sequencing depth across donors was assumed in presence/absence analyses, although this assumption may not hold. The 87-base-pair reads could not distinguish some IMGT-functional V segments, including TRBV6-2 and TRBV6-3, so those segments were excluded. In the study, around 150 TCR beta chains were listed as associated with cytomegalovirus. In a later genetic analysis, a missense DCLRE1C variant was associated with V-gene and J-gene trimming of TCR beta chains, and the association was replicated in an independent cohort. Specific HLA alleles were associated with 18,000 or so TCR beta sequences at a false discovery rate of 0.05 in a later analysis. The authors suggested that the approach could potentially be generalized to other disease states and immunological phenotypes. Because HLA typing was missing for some donors at each locus, association tests included only the typed subset.

The cohort was made up of 666 healthy bone marrow donors. At the time of sampling, all cohort members were nominally healthy, though unrecorded immune exposures were likely present. The donor tested CMV seropositive and was one of the 289 seropositive cohort members. Each donor provided a peripheral blood sample, and peripheral blood mononuclear cells were used for TCR beta sequencing. The Qiagen DNeasy Blood Extraction Kit was used to extract genomic DNA from the blood cell samples. In regard to this clone: Its antigen is currently not known. No much larger clone is present one base from it, and per-base qualities are unavailable.

Library method: the immunoSEQ multiplex PCR assay. For the multiplex PCR, a mixture combining 60 forward primers for TCR Vbeta segments and 13 reverse primers for TCR Jbeta segments was used. Amplification of the CDR3 region of rearranged TCR beta genes was performed with a multiplex PCR assay on genomic DNA. On the Illumina HiSeq System, the amplified TCR beta libraries were sequenced as 87-base-pair reads. The published analysis was carried out like this. Across the 666 repertoires, a later analysis counted 75 million to 90 million unique TCR beta chains, roughly 11 million of which were shared by at least two donors. A nearest-neighbor algorithm error-corrected the raw reads and collapsed the reads into unique sequences, merging closely related sequences to remove PCR and sequencing errors. To assign V, D and J gene segments, CDR3 sequences were aligned to IMGT reference sequences. For a sequence to be retained, at least a six-nucleotide match to both a V gene segment and a J gene segment was required. A rearrangement counted as productive if the CDR3 had no stop codons and remained in frame with V and J, and every other rearrangement counted as non-productive. CDR3 was defined by IMGT convention, running from the second conserved V-encoded cysteine to the conserved J-encoded phenylalanine. Sequences without an unambiguous match to a single V gene segment were excluded from the earlier analysis of over 500 of the donors. An earlier analysis of a few hundred of the donors called V segments functional above 56.7% productive rearrangements and segregating when the between-donor standard deviation exceeded 5%. A statistical classification framework was developed to diagnose cytomegalovirus status using the catalog of TCR beta chain sequences. V and J gene assignment, in a later analysis, came from comparing TCR nucleotide sequences with IMGT/GENE-DB human TR gene sequences. Using the TCRdist pipeline, a later analysis assigned CDR3 sequences along with most-parsimonious VDJ recombination scenarios. In a later analysis, every TCR beta chain was defined by the combination of its CDR3 amino acid sequence and its V-gene family, and reads without a unique V-gene family were dropped. In a later analysis, 450 to 600 highly shared, low-generation-probability nucleotide sequences were removed to address suspected cross-contamination and a sequencing artifact. In a later analysis, a clonal expansion index for each public chain was calculated from normalized within-repertoire ranks of inferred template counts. In a later analysis, generation probabilities were computed with a VDJ recombination model fitted to out-of-frame rearrangements, and the resulting probabilities were checked against IGoR. Hypergeometric tests were used in a later analysis to score TCR-TCR, TCR-HLA and TCR-CMV co-occurrence, with a repertoire-size bias correction applied to the TCR pairs. In a later analysis, false discovery rates were estimated by permuting HLA or CMV assignments 20 times. In a later analysis, co-occurring TCRs were grouped using DBSCAN, with TCRdist sequence similarity added in when clustering inside HLA-allele-positive subsets. Co-occurrence clustering excluded repertoires with fewer than 30,000 or more than 120,000 public chains, plus five with anomalous nucleotide sharing. Drawn from immuneACCESS, this table holds only the in-frame rearrangements with V and J called that TCRdb kept. Clones are partly lost; checked studies trace under half to an unresolved V gene and leave the rest unexplained. V and J calls and clone size follow that table, whereas D and trimming were derived from the DNA. The sample table holds around 100,000 clones, of which less than 75% were seen once. Together, the top ten hold 9.5% to 13% of the sample.

The CDR3 runs 13 residues from the cysteine to the phenylalanine. The retained sequence is limited to the CDR3, 39 bases, with the frame set at the first base. A distance of 10 bases separates the germline ends of V and J, which lose 4 bases and 4 bases respectively. Taken from the germline V gene, the CDR1 and CDR2 loops are MDHEN and SYDVKM. The specimen sequenced was PBMCs. The sequence was obtained from a man aged 35 to 55 in good health and CMV-seropositive. The chain uses TRBV28 and TRBJ1-2, with the D gene call left open. The bases read TGTGCCAGCAGTTCGATGGGGAGCTATGGCTACACCTTC. Its product reads: CASSSMGSYGYTF.